Below, one T cell receptor beta chain is given with its context. These data are taken from a study of blood T cell repertoires in COVID-19. Study as a whole: COVID-19 samples, acute and convalescent, were from the United States, Italy and Spain. Sample material is recorded as cDNA or gDNA derived from T cells, B-cell-depleted T cells, or PBMCs.

Per the original data handling: Using reference gene primer amplification, nucleated cell counts were estimated. Using immunoSEQ multiplex PCR, the repertoire was profiled, and TCRdb retains in-frame clones only, with some absent. The V and J calls and the clone size are those of that table, but D and trimming were determined from the DNA. The sample consists of about 120,000 clones, around 87% of them appearing once. Sequencing was done on a sample of peripheral blood. The source is a human donor in a cohort sampled during active COVID-19.

CDR3 amino acids: CARREDRGLYNQPQHF. The CDR3 DNA follows: TGTGCCAGGAGGGAGGACAGGGGGCTTTACAATCAGCCCCAGCATTTT. This chain joins TRBV19 and TRBJ1-5, with 11 bases matching TRBD1. V was clipped by 9 bases and J by 3 bases; unmatched bases: 10. The CDR3 is 16 amino acids. The germline gives CDR1 LNHDA, CDR2 SQIVND (reference sequence).